The T cell receptor (beta chain) described here comes from a study of early T cells in non-severe SARS-CoV-2 infection. As for the study in general: Investigators sequenced bulk RNA drawn from unsorted whole blood, and chains remained unpaired.

This clonotype was seen at least ten times. Its antigen is still unknown. Unique molecular identifiers tagged individual cDNA molecules. In TCRdb, the 5' RACE reads were re-called with MiXCR into one record per CDR3 protein. The sample has some 66,000 distinct CDR3 sequences, approximately 9.1% seen once. General observations from the study: Anti-spike CD8 responses were favored by VDJdb matching, which missed private and CD4 specificities.

Per the germline V gene, CDR1 is KGHSH and CDR2 is LQKENI. The CDR3 sequence is 15 residues long. V gave up 3 bases and J gave up 2 bases, with 12 bases separating them. The sequencing sample was made of whole blood. The TCR originated in an adult who was a healthcare worker with PCR-confirmed SARS-CoV-2 infection or an uninfected control (not recorded which). The chain employs TRBV18 and TRBJ2-3; no clear D. The CDR3 loop is CASSPRVQNTDTQYF. The CDR3, as DNA: TGTGCCAGCTCACCCCGGGTCCAAAACACAGATACGCAGTATTTT.